These 23 T cell receptor beta chains were all obtained from the same sample, sequenced in a study of brain metastases from non-small cell lung cancer. Data came from immunoSEQ multiplex PCR; TCRdb stores just in-frame clones and leaves some out. The table has 2,500 to 3,500 clones, over 80% seen once. Material: primary lung tumor tissue. Receptors were obtained from a donor over 35 with non-small cell lung cancer.

The gene calls are TRBV4-1 and TRBJ1-1, with 9 bases matching TRBD1. V shed 3 bases, J shed 4 bases, and the junction held 3 bases outside the gene matches. The CDR3 has 14 amino acids. Germline CDR1 and CDR2: MGHRA and YSYEKL. The DNA for the CDR3 is TGCGCCAGCAGCCACAACAGGGGGCCCACTGAAGCTTTCTTT. Protein product: CASSHNRGPTEAFF.

The chain has TRBV9 and TRBJ2-7; 7 bases align to TRBD1. Germline loops: CDR1 SGDLS, CDR2 YYNGEE. This CDR3 has 14 residues. The V gene end was trimmed by 4 bases and the J gene end by 3 bases; junction bases not matched to a gene: 7. This CDR3 is CASSPTGTLYEQYF. The CDR3, as DNA: TGTGCCAGCAGCCCGACAGGGACCCTCTACGAGCAGTACTTC.

The V call is TRBV5-8, the J call TRBJ2-5, with D possibly matching TRBD1 (5 bases). V lost 4 bases to trimming and J lost 1 base, with 11 bases between them. The CDR3 is 14 amino acids. CDR1 and CDR2 (germline): SGHTS, YDEGEE. The CDR3 here is CASSPDSFQETQYF. The CDR3 DNA is TGTGCCAGCAGCCCCGACAGCTTCCAAGAGACCCAGTACTTC.

The chain links TRBV7-6 to TRBJ2-5; D is uncertain. V was clipped by 7 bases and J by 2 bases, with 11 bases between them. The V gene's germline CDR1 is SGHVS and CDR2 FNYEAQ. CDR3 size: 13 residues. As DNA, the CDR3 is TGTGCCAGCACCCCTGACCGACAAGAGACCCAGTACTTC. This gives the protein CASTPDRQETQYF.

This sequence joins TRBV30 and TRBJ2-3; TRBD2 matches 11 bases. Germline V CDR1 and CDR2: GTSNPN, SVGIG (reference sequence). With 6 bases clipped from V and 1 base from J, the junction kept 6 bases outside the gene matches. This CDR3 has 15 amino acids. In DNA form, the CDR3 reads TGTGCCTGCCGACCGGGACTAGCGGGCACAGATACGCAGTATTTT. Its translation is CACRPGLAGTDTQYF.

The V gene is TRBV29-1, the J gene TRBJ2-3; 10 bases line up with TRBD1. CDR1 is SQVTM and CDR2 is ANQGSEA in the germline V gene. This CDR3 has 14 residues. J lost 6 bases, V lost 3 bases, and 6 bases had no gene match. Written as DNA, the CDR3 is TGCAGCGTTGAGACAGGGGGCCAGGGGGATACGCAGTATTTT. Translating it yields CSVETGGQGDTQYF.

The CDR3 DNA is TGTGCCAGTAAGGCCCGGGGTATCGACGGGGAGCTGTTTTTT. Its translation: CASKARGIDGELFF. This chain joins TRBV19 and TRBJ2-2, with D possibly matching TRBD2 (5 bases). Trimming took 7 bases from V and 7 from J, leaving 16 bases between them. The germline V gene encodes CDR1 LNHDA and CDR2 SQIVND (reference sequence). CDR3 size: 14 residues. The variable domain in full, completed from reference TRBV19 and TRBJ2-2, reads DGGITQSPKYLFRKEGQNVTLSCEQNLNHDAMYWYRQDPGQGLRLIYYSQIVNDFQKGDIAEGYSVSREKKESFPLTVTSAQKNPTAFYLCASKARGIDGELFFGEGSRLTVL.

A remark on this clone: At one end the junction does not follow the germline gene, possibly because of a read error. Distinct nucleotide sequences in the sample also encode this CDR3. The chain employs TRBV2 and TRBJ1-4, with D tentatively TRBD1 (5 bases). The CDR3 spans 14 residues. CDR1 is SNHLY, CDR2 FYNNEI, per germline. Written as DNA, the CDR3 is TGTGCCAGCATGGAACAGGCAACTAATGAAAAACTATTTTTT. It yields the protein CASMEQATNEKLFF.

The V gene is TRBV7-9, the J gene TRBJ1-2, with 8 bases lining up with TRBD1. The V and J ends lost 4 bases and 4 bases, in that order; junction bases with no gene match: 2. Germline V lookup: CDR1 SEHNR, CDR2 FQNEAQ (reference sequence). CDR3 length equals 13 residues. DNA for the CDR3: TGTGCCAGCAGCTGGACAGGGAGCTATGGCTACACCTTC. It is translated as CASSWTGSYGYTF. Together with reference TRBV7-9 and TRBJ1-2, the CDR3 gives the full variable domain: DTGVSQNPRHKITKRGQNVTFRCDPISEHNRLYWYRQTLGQGPEFLTYFQNEAQLEKSRLLSDRFSAERPKGSFSTLEIQRTEQGDSAMYLCASSWTGSYGYTFGSGTRLTVV.

In this sample, this clone turned up once. Here the CDR3 DNA reads TGTGCCAGCAGTCCCCCGAGCGGGGGGGTTACAGATACGCAGTATTTT. It specifies CASSPPSGGVTDTQYF. The chain has TRBV28 and TRBJ2-3; the match to TRBD2 covers 10 bases. Trimming at V came to 5 bases and at J to 3 bases, leaving 8 bases not matched to a gene. Germline lookup yields CDR1 MDHEN and CDR2 SYDVKM. The CDR3 runs 16 residues.

About this clone itself: Distinct nucleotide sequences in the sample also encode this CDR3. The J gene is TRBJ2-1, the V gene TRBV29-1; no reliable D call. The V and J ends lost 6 bases and 2 bases respectively, with 11 bases between them. From germline, CDR1 is SQVTM and CDR2 ANQGSEA. The CDR3 has 13 residues. CDR3 nucleotide sequence: TGCAGCGTCTACGGAGTGACCTACAATGAGCAGTTCTTC. This codes for CSVYGVTYNEQFF.

The chain employs TRBV30 and TRBJ2-2, with no clear D. V gave up 0 bases and J gave up 7 bases, with 12 bases separating them. The CDR3 spans 14 residues. The germline CDR1 and CDR2 sequences are GTSNPN and SVGIG (reference sequence). The CDR3 loop reads CAWSVRPKSGELFF. The CDR3 DNA reads as TGTGCCTGGAGTGTACGCCCCAAGAGCGGGGAGCTGTTTTTT.

The chain uses TRBV7-2 and TRBJ1-6; the D is unclear. CDR3 size: 11 residues. Per germline, CDR1 SGHTA and CDR2 FQGNSA. Trimming took off 7 bases at V and 7 bases at J, with 5 bases between the two ends. CDR3 sequence: CASNSNSPLHF. The CDR3 region has the DNA TGTGCCAGCAACTCAAATTCACCCCTCCACTTT.

This chain uses TRBV7-3 with TRBJ2-5; D may be TRBD1 or TRBD2 (6 bases each). The CDR3 totals 15 residues. V gave up 2 bases and J gave up 5 bases, with 15 bases separating them. Germline CDR1 reads SGHTA; CDR2 reads FQGTGA. CDR3: CASSLVGGQQETQYF. Here the CDR3 DNA reads TGTGCCAGCAGCTTAGTCGGGGGCCAACAGGAGACCCAGTACTTC.

The chain carries TRBV5-1 and TRBJ2-3, with 10 bases lining up with TRBD1. Germline CDR1 SGHRS, CDR2 YFSETQ. Germline trimming cut 1 base from V and 5 bases from J; bases unmatched to any gene: 7. The CDR3 totals 16 residues. The CDR3, as DNA: TGCGCCAGCAGCTTGATGACGGGACAGGGGTTAGATACGCAGTATTTT. This codes for CASSLMTGQGLDTQYF.

The gene calls are TRBV9 and TRBJ2-1, with TRBD2 as a possible D gene (5 bases). V lost 4 bases, J lost 3 bases, and 14 bases lay in between. Germline CDR1 SGDLS, CDR2 YYNGEE. CDR3 length: 15 residues. The CDR3 protein is CASSRDERNYNEQFF. In DNA, the CDR3 is TGTGCCAGCAGCCGGGATGAGAGAAACTACAATGAGCAGTTCTTC.

The CDR3 region is CASGTSGNTIYF. DNA for the CDR3: TGTGCCAGCGGGACGTCTGGAAACACCATATATTTT. V is TRBV6-5 and J is TRBJ2-2; perhaps TRBD1 as D (5 bases). The end of the DNA aligns better with TRBJ1-3, so the J call may be wrong. Looked up from germline, CDR1 is MNHEY and CDR2 is SVGAGI. The CDR3 loop spans 12 amino acids.

This clone has just a few counts. Within the sample, other DNA sequences also encode this same CDR3. CDR3 DNA sequence: TGTGCCAGCACCGTAGCGGTGGGTTCGGCTGAGCAGTTCTTC. Amino acids: CASTVAVGSAEQFF. The rearrangement links TRBV7-2 to TRBJ2-1; D is perhaps TRBD2 (6 bases). This CDR3 comprises 14 residues. Germline CDR1 is SGHTA and CDR2 is FQGNSA. V lost 7 bases and J 9 bases, leaving 19 bases between the germline ends.

This chain uses TRBV5-8 with TRBJ1-3, with unresolved D. CDR1 is SGHTS and CDR2 is YDEGEE in the germline V gene. The V and J ends lost 2 bases and 2 bases respectively, with 11 bases between them. The CDR3 spans 15 residues. The CDR3: CASSFGRDPGNTIYF. CDR3 DNA: TGTGCCAGCAGCTTTGGGAGGGATCCTGGAAACACCATATATTTT.

The V gene is TRBV4-3, the J gene TRBJ1-4; D remains ambiguous. Trimming removed 0 bases at V and 7 bases at J, with 15 bases between. From germline, CDR1 is LGHNA and CDR2 YSLEER. The CDR3 has 16 residues. CDR3 in amino acids: CASSQDRALALEKLFF. In nucleotides, the CDR3 is TGCGCCAGCAGCCAAGATAGGGCTCTTGCACTTGAAAAACTGTTTTTT.

About this clone: The CDR3 does not end in the conserved phenylalanine or tryptophan, so this is likely a read error. The chain carries TRBV28 and TRBJ2-2; TRBD1 agrees at 8 bases. Germline trimming cut 5 bases from V and 5 bases from J; bases unmatched to any gene: 7. The CDR3 is made up of 15 amino acids. Germline V gene data show CDR1 as MDHEN and CDR2 as SYDVKM. CDR3: CASSQAGGGTGELFL. The CDR3 nucleotides read TGTGCCAGCAGTCAGGCAGGGGGCGGTACCGGGGAGCTGTTTTTG.

The rearrangement links TRBV18 to TRBJ2-7, with D possibly called TRBD1 or TRBD2 (5 bases each). CDR1 KGHSH and CDR2 LQKENI come from the germline V gene. The CDR3 has 13 residues. Trimming pared 3 bases from V and 7 bases from J, leaving 13 bases between. CDR3 DNA sequence: TGTGCCAGCTCACCGAGGGGTTTGGAGGAGCAGTACTTC. This codes for CASSPRGLEEQYF. The whole variable domain, filled in from reference TRBV18 and TRBJ2-7, reads NAGVMQNPRHLVRRRGQEARLRCSPMKGHSHVYWYRQLPEEGLKFMVYLQKENIIDESGMPKERFSAEFPKEGPSILRIQQVVRGDSAAYFCASSPRGLEEQYFGPGTRLTVT.

This chain uses TRBV6-5 with TRBJ1-1; possible D gene TRBD1, 6 bases. Germline V lookup: CDR1 MNHEY, CDR2 SVGAGI. The CDR3 length is 15 residues. V shed 6 bases and J shed 1 base, with 15 bases lying between them. CDR3 region: CASSPPNRENTEAFF. In nucleotides, the CDR3 is TGTGCCAGCAGCCCCCCGAACAGGGAGAACACTGAAGCTTTCTTT.